The TCR beta chain described here comes from a study of CD8 T cells in ankylosing spondylitis. There are many counts of this clonotype. Its cognate antigen is unknown. Study-wide results and limits: Clones linked with disease were CD8+ and fairly uncommon in the peripheral blood. Characteristic, it appeared, of ankylosing spondylitis blood was a TCR beta motif of fewer than 10 highly homologous variants.

The CDR3 is 16 residues long. Germline assignment: CDR1 ENHRY and CDR2 SYGVKD. V shed 0 bases, J shed 2 bases, and the junction held 2 bases outside the gene matches. Each CDR3 protein gets one entry after TCRdb re-called the 5' RACE reads with MiXCR. The sample lists 30,000 to 45,000 distinct CDR3 sequences, 6% occurring once. The clonotype was recovered from a male donor with ankylosing spondylitis or in good health (not recorded which). The sample consisted of blood, either unsorted or a sorted T cell fraction (not recorded which). V and J are TRBV10-3 and TRBJ2-1; 9 bases are shared with TRBD2. The CDR3 protein is CAISESEREAYNEQFF. The CDR3, as DNA: TGTGCCATCAGTGAGTCGGAGCGGGAGGCCTACAATGAGCAGTTCTTC.